The 29 T cell receptor beta chains below were found in one sample sequenced in a study of T cell changes during pregnancy in multiple sclerosis. The repertoire was sequenced with immunoSEQ multiplex PCR; TCRdb's copy has only in-frame clones and lacks some. The data contain 130,000 or so clones, 96% of them singletons. Sequencing was performed on peripheral blood, taken after pregnancy. The receptors here all came from a female donor with multiple sclerosis, enrolled in a pregnancy study.

The chain couples TRBV18 to TRBJ2-7, with 8 bases lining up with TRBD2. Germline trimming cut 1 base from V and 6 bases from J; bases unmatched to any gene: 11. This CDR3 is 16 amino acids long. Per germline, CDR1 KGHSH and CDR2 LQKENI. The CDR3 DNA reads TGTGCCAGCTCACCACTAGGGAGTAGCGGGACGGGCGAGCAGTACTTC. It codes for CASSPLGSSGTGEQYF.

The V gene is TRBV28, the J gene TRBJ2-1; 14 bases align to TRBD2. V was clipped by 4 bases and J by 4 bases; unmatched bases: 6. Germline V gene lookup returns CDR1 MDHEN and CDR2 SYDVKM. The CDR3 length is 17 residues. The CDR3 DNA is TGTGCCAGCAGTTCAACCCGGACTAGCGGGAGGTACAATGAGCAGTTCTTC. Amino acid sequence: CASSSTRTSGRYNEQFF.

This chain connects TRBV10-3 to TRBJ1-4, with D maybe TRBD1 (5 bases). CDR1 is ENHRY, CDR2 SYGVKD, per germline. V lost 2 bases, J lost 0 bases, and 10 bases lay in between. The CDR3 sequence is 16 residues long. CDR3 residues: CAISERQPATNEKLFF. CDR3 coding DNA: TGTGCCATCAGTGAGAGACAGCCTGCAACTAATGAAAAACTGTTTTTT.

V and J are TRBV28 and TRBJ1-5, with no clear D. This CDR3 comprises 13 residues. Germline V CDR1 and CDR2: MDHEN, SYDVKM. Trimming took 5 bases from V and 1 from J, leaving 6 bases between them. Here the CDR3 reads CASSEQSNQPQHF. CDR3 sequence (DNA): TGTGCCAGCAGTGAGCAAAGCAATCAGCCCCAGCATTTT.

The V call is TRBV5-1, the J call TRBJ2-7; perhaps TRBD1 as D (6 bases). V was clipped by 4 bases and J by 5 bases, with 10 bases between them. The CDR3 totals 12 residues. In germline, CDR1 is SGHRS, CDR2 YFSETQ. In DNA, the CDR3 is TGCGCCAGCAGCGTAACAGGGAACGAGCAGTACTTC. Protein product: CASSVTGNEQYF.

The chain links TRBV27 to TRBJ2-7; TRBD2 matches 8 bases. This CDR3 has 14 amino acids. Germline CDR1 MNHEY, CDR2 SMNVEV (reference sequence). The V and J ends lost 5 bases and 2 bases, in that order; junction bases with no gene match: 5. The CDR3 DNA reads TGTGCCAGCAGTGCGGGAGGCCTGACCTACGAGCAGTACTTC. It translates to CASSAGGLTYEQYF.

The rearrangement links TRBV14 to TRBJ1-1; TRBD1 is a possible D gene (5 bases). The germline V and J ends were trimmed by 4 bases and 11 bases, with 14 bases remaining between them. This CDR3 has 12 residues. The V gene's germline CDR1 is SGHDN and CDR2 FVKESK. DNA of the CDR3: TGTGCCAGCAGCCTAGGGGTAAGAACGGCTTTCTTT. Translating gives CASSLGVRTAFF.

The chain combines TRBV5-1 with TRBJ1-4, with 10 bases aligning to TRBD1. The CDR3 is made up of 15 amino acids. The germline V gene has CDR1 SGHRS and CDR2 YFSETQ. V gave up 1 base and J gave up 12 bases; unmatched junction bases: 9. The CDR3 bases are TGCGCCAGCAGCTTGTTAGGGGACAGGGGCAGAGAACTGTTTTTT. As protein: CASSLLGDRGRELFF.

The rearrangement joins TRBV7-9 to TRBJ2-3; D possibly corresponds to TRBD2 (6 bases). Trimming pared 1 base from V and 3 bases from J, leaving 11 bases between. The CDR3 is 15 amino acids. Looked up from germline, CDR1 is SEHNR and CDR2 is FQNEAQ (reference sequence). The CDR3 nucleotides read TGTGCCAGCAGCTTAGTTGTGGGGGGTACAGATACGCAGTATTTT. It encodes CASSLVVGGTDTQYF.

V is TRBV7-9 and J is TRBJ2-7, with D perhaps TRBD2 (6 bases). Trimming left V 1 base short and J 1 base short, with 17 bases between. Germline V gene data show CDR1 as SEHNR and CDR2 as FQNEAQ (reference sequence). The CDR3 spans 17 residues. The CDR3 sequence is CASSLDSGLPISYEQYF. CDR3 nucleotides: TGTGCCAGCAGCTTAGACTCGGGACTGCCTATTTCCTACGAGCAGTACTTC.

The CDR3 sequence is CASSLVGDEQFF. The CDR3 DNA is TGTGCCAGCAGCTTGGTCGGGGATGAGCAGTTCTTC. This rearrangement joins TRBV5-4 to TRBJ2-1; D perhaps matches TRBD2 (5 bases). There are 12 residues in the CDR3. Germline V gene data show CDR1 as SGHNT and CDR2 as YYREEE (reference sequence). Trimming left V 0 bases short and J 8 bases short, with 6 bases between.

The chain links TRBV28 to TRBJ1-1; unclear D gene. Trimming cost V 2 bases and J 10 bases, with 17 bases left between them. The CDR3 totals 14 residues. Germline CDR1 reads MDHEN; CDR2 reads SYDVKM. The CDR3 is CASSLIGGSIGAFF. The CDR3, as DNA: TGTGCCAGCAGTTTAATTGGAGGGTCAATCGGAGCTTTCTTT.

The rearrangement joins TRBV11-2 to TRBJ2-1, with a tentative D call TRBD2 (6 bases). The CDR3 totals 16 residues. In germline, CDR1 is SGHAT, CDR2 FQNNGV. V dropped 1 base and J dropped 6 bases, with 16 bases sitting between them. The CDR3, as DNA: TGTGCCAGCAGCTTAGTCGGAGAGGGAGGAGGCAATGAGCAGTTCTTC. Its protein is CASSLVGEGGGNEQFF.

The CDR3 DNA reads as TGTGCCAGCAGCCTAGAGGAGGAAGCTTTCTTT. It specifies CASSLEEEAFF. The chain recombines TRBV13 with TRBJ1-1; D call uncertain. Looked up from germline, CDR1 is PRHDT and CDR2 is FYEKMQ (reference sequence). V was pared by 5 bases and J by 8 bases, with 9 bases between. This CDR3 is 11 amino acids long. Combining the CDR3 with reference TRBV13 and TRBJ1-1 gives the whole variable domain AAGVIQSPRHLIKEKRETATLKCYPIPRHDTVYWYQQGPGQDPQFLISFYEKMQSDKGSIPDRFSAQQFSDYHSELNMSSLELGDSALYFCASSLEEEAFFGQGTRLTVV.

J is TRBJ2-3 and V is TRBV7-2; D gene unclear. The CDR3 spans 14 residues. V lost 8 bases, J lost 4 bases, and 16 bases lay in between. CDR1 and CDR2 from the germline V gene are SGHTA and FQGNSA. The CDR3 loop is CASAQLIVPDTQYF. The CDR3 DNA is TGTGCCAGCGCTCAACTCATAGTTCCAGATACGCAGTATTTT.

V and J are TRBV29-1 and TRBJ2-1; the match to TRBD2 covers 7 bases. The junction had 10 bases not matched to a gene; V was cut back by 7 bases and J by 7 bases. From germline, CDR1 is SQVTM and CDR2 ANQGSEA. The CDR3 contains 13 residues. The CDR3 DNA is TGCAGCGCTGACCGGGACTACGGGAATGAGCAGTTCTTC. Translating it yields CSADRDYGNEQFF.

In this sample, this clone turned up once. For the CDR3, the DNA is TGTGCCAGCAGCTTAGCGGGAGGACACGGTGAGCAGTTCTTC. Its translation is CASSLAGGHGEQFF. The J gene is TRBJ2-1, the V gene TRBV7-2; a weak D match, TRBD2 (6 bases). V was cut by 0 bases and J by 9 bases, with 12 bases left in between. Germline CDR1 and CDR2: SGHTA and FQGNSA. The CDR3 is 14 amino acids. The whole variable domain, remainder taken from reference TRBV7-2 and TRBJ2-1, is GAGVSQSPSNKVTEKGKDVELRCDPISGHTALYWYRQSLGQGLEFLIYFQGNSAPDKSGLPSDRFSAERTGGSVSTLTIQRTQQEDSAVYLCASSLAGGHGEQFFGPGTRLTVL.

This sequence joins TRBV6-1 and TRBJ2-7; 10 nucleotides match TRBD1. Germline lookup yields CDR1 MNHNS and CDR2 SASEGT. This CDR3 region has 18 residues. The trim removed 4 bases at V and 2 bases at J, leaving 14 bases unmatched. CDR3 DNA: TGTGCCAGCAGTGTCACAGGAGCCTTGGGACAGGGGACCTACGAGCAGTACTTC. Residues: CASSVTGALGQGTYEQYF.

V usage is TRBV18 and J usage is TRBJ2-3, with D maybe TRBD1 (6 bases). Germline loops: CDR1 KGHSH, CDR2 LQKENI. The CDR3 runs 17 residues. Trimming shortened V by 2 bases and J by 2 bases, and 17 bases separated the two germline ends. The DNA for the CDR3 is TGTGCCAGCTCACCAATCTTAGGGGGTCGGGCCACAGATACGCAGTATTTT. Its protein is CASSPILGGRATDTQYF.

As regards this clone: The junction and the germline gene differ at one end; a read error may be behind it. The chain has TRBV5-5 and TRBJ2-7; TRBD1 is a possible D gene (6 bases). This CDR3 has 15 amino acids. In germline, CDR1 is SGHKS, CDR2 YYEKEE (reference sequence). The DNA of the CDR3 is TGTGCCAGCAGCTTTGGACAGCCTTTCTCCCACGAGCAGTACTTC. Translating it yields CASSFGQPFSHEQYF.

CDR3 nucleotide sequence: TGTGCCAGCAGCCAAGATACCAGGGAAGAGACCCAGTACTTC. Translating gives CASSQDTREETQYF. The chain has TRBV4-2 and TRBJ2-5; possibly TRBD1 for D (5 bases). Trimming took 0 bases from V and 3 from J, leaving 8 bases between them. Germline CDR1 reads LGHNA; CDR2 reads YNFKEQ. The CDR3 is made up of 14 amino acids.

In nucleotides, the CDR3 is TGTGCCAGCCCGGCGGGAGTAGCCACAGATACGCAGTATTTT. This encodes CASPAGVATDTQYF. The gene calls are TRBV2 and TRBJ2-3; 7 nucleotides line up with TRBD2. The CDR3 totals 14 residues. Trimming at V came to 8 bases and at J to 2 bases, leaving 7 bases not matched to a gene. CDR1 and CDR2 from the germline V gene are SNHLY and FYNNEI.

This sequence joins TRBV30 and TRBJ1-1; D unclear. The germline gives CDR1 GTSNPN, CDR2 SVGIG (reference sequence). This CDR3 is built from 10 residues. Between the trimmed V and J ends, which lost 2 bases and 6 bases, there was a span of 4 bases. CDR3 loop: CAWSPPEAFF. The CDR3 nucleotides read TGTGCCTGGAGTCCTCCTGAAGCTTTCTTT.

This chain links TRBV7-9 with TRBJ1-1, with D maybe TRBD1 (6 bases). This CDR3 is built from 15 residues. The V gene's germline CDR1 is SEHNR and CDR2 FQNEAQ (reference sequence). V was pared by 3 bases and J by 4 bases, with 15 bases between. This CDR3 is CASSLTGKGVTEAFF. CDR3 nucleotides: TGTGCCAGCAGCTTGACCGGGAAGGGGGTCACTGAAGCTTTCTTT.

This clone was detected once. Relative to the germline gene, one junction end is altered; a read error may explain this. The V and J genes are TRBV7-9 and TRBJ1-2, with no clear D. The CDR3 runs 12 residues. CDR1 and CDR2 (germline): SEHNR, FQNEAQ (reference sequence). CDR3 coding DNA: TGTGCCAGCAGCTCGCCGACATCTGGGTCCCCCTTC. Translating gives CASSSPTSGSPF.

The chain employs TRBV28 and TRBJ1-2; possibly TRBD1 for D (5 bases). The CDR3 length is 14 residues. Germline V gives CDR1 MDHEN, CDR2 SYDVKM. With 5 bases removed from V and 10 bases from J, the gap between germline ends came to 20 bases. The chain's CDR3 is CASSLLGGVVDYTF. DNA for the CDR3: TGTGCCAGCAGTCTCCTCGGGGGGGTCGTCGACTACACCTTC.

This rearrangement joins TRBV29-1 to TRBJ2-7; 7 positions agree with TRBD1. This CDR3 region has 12 residues. Germline trimming cut 7 bases from V and 0 bases from J; bases unmatched to any gene: 3. Germline V gives CDR1 SQVTM, CDR2 ANQGSEA. CDR3 in amino acids: CSARDSSYEQYF. The CDR3 coding sequence is TGCAGCGCCAGGGACAGCTCCTACGAGCAGTACTTC.

The chain joins TRBV18 to TRBJ2-7, with 9 bases matching TRBD1. This CDR3 contains 16 residues. The J segment lost 4 bases and the V segment lost 3 bases, leaving 10 bases of the junction unmatched. Germline CDR1 KGHSH, CDR2 LQKENI. The CDR3 sequence: CASSPGAQGAGYEQYF. CDR3 sequence (DNA): TGTGCCAGCTCACCGGGCGCACAGGGGGCAGGGTACGAGCAGTACTTC.

V is TRBV9 and J is TRBJ1-1; 8 bases line up with TRBD1. Germline V gene sequence: CDR1 SGDLS, CDR2 YYNGEE. This CDR3 spans 13 amino acids. J was trimmed by 5 bases and V by 0 bases; bases with no gene match: 0. The CDR3 DNA reads as TGTGCCAGCAGCGTAGACAGGGGGACTGAAGCTTTCTTT. This gives the protein CASSVDRGTEAFF.